This passage covers 10 T cell receptor beta chains from one sample sequenced in a study of patients and donors after allogeneic stem cell transplantation (dated by TCRdb to 2018 to 2020). The library was generated by RT-PCR. These reads were obtained on a NextSeq 550. The raw public data were reprocessed by TCRdb itself: fastp quality trimming at Q25, MiXCR clonotype calling, in-frame beta chains only. All rows with the same CDR3 protein become a single entry with the most common DNA and genes. The sample table lists 400,000 to 450,000 distinct CDR3 sequences, around 16% of them with a count of one. The ten largest clones take up 7.2% of the sample. Sequencing input: blood, either unsorted or a sorted T cell fraction (not recorded which). These receptors were obtained from a human donor who was either an allogeneic HSCT recipient or a stem cell or donor lymphocyte infusion donor (not recorded which). It is not recorded whose cells these are; they may come from a transplant donor.

This chain connects TRBV19 to TRBJ2-1; TRBD2 matches at 13 bases. After removal of 5 bases from V and 6 bases from J, the junction contained 10 bases not matched to a gene. The CDR3 is made up of 17 amino acids. CDR1 is LNHDA, CDR2 SQIVND, per germline (reference sequence). The CDR3 protein is CASSSYRLAGGRNEQFF. CDR3 bases: TGTGCCAGTAGTTCCTACCGACTAGCGGGGGGCCGCAATGAGCAGTTCTTC.

This clonotype occurred a few times. CDR3 in DNA: TGTGCCACCAGTGATCCGGGACTAGCGGAGAACACCGGGGAGCTGTTTTTT. Translated, it gives CATSDPGLAENTGELFF. The chain employs TRBV24-1 and TRBJ2-2; the match to TRBD2 covers 11 bases. The ends lost 3 bases at V and 1 base at J; junction bases unmatched: 3. Germline-derived CDR1 and CDR2 are KGHDR and SFDVKD. CDR3 length: 17 residues.

The chain carries TRBV24-1 and TRBJ1-2; 7 bases agree with TRBD1. The germline gives CDR1 KGHDR, CDR2 SFDVKD. Trimming at V came to 0 bases and at J to 9 bases, leaving 6 bases not matched to a gene. This CDR3 region has 14 residues. CDR3 residues: CATSDLQDRDSYTF. The CDR3 DNA is TGTGCCACCAGTGATTTGCAAGACAGGGATAGCTACACCTTC.

This sequence joins TRBV27 and TRBJ2-7; 14 nucleotides match TRBD2. V was clipped by 4 bases and J by 7 bases; unmatched bases: 3. This CDR3 is 14 amino acids long. The germline gives CDR1 MNHEY, CDR2 SMNVEV (reference sequence). The CDR3 loop is CASSSGLAGVEQYF. DNA for the CDR3: TGTGCCAGCAGTTCGGGACTAGCGGGAGTTGAGCAGTACTTC.

This clonotype was recorded many times. The chain carries TRBV28 and TRBJ1-2; no definite D call. The CDR3 is 13 amino acids. Per germline, CDR1 MDHEN and CDR2 SYDVKM. Trimming shortened V by 5 bases and J by 4 bases, and 11 bases separated the two germline ends. CDR3 in amino acids: CASSTTFLYGYTF. CDR3 coding DNA: TGTGCCAGCAGTACGACCTTTCTCTATGGCTACACCTTC.

In this sample, this clonotype turned up a few times. This chain links TRBV29-1 with TRBJ1-2; TRBD1 matches at 8 bases. Germline V CDR1 and CDR2: SQVTM, ANQGSEA. The length of the CDR3 is 13 residues. The V segment lost 5 bases and the J segment 6 bases; nucleotides outside the gene matches: 8. The CDR3: CSVSRQGAHGYTF. The CDR3 nucleotides are TGCAGCGTTTCCCGTCAGGGGGCCCATGGCTACACCTTC.

The rearrangement joins TRBV5-6 to TRBJ2-7; D possibly corresponds to TRBD2 (5 bases). There are 14 residues in the CDR3. Germline V CDR1 and CDR2: SGHDT, YYEEEE. Trimming took 2 bases from V and 2 from J, leaving 11 bases between them. This CDR3 reads CASSLRGYTYEQYF. In DNA form, the CDR3 reads TGTGCCAGCAGCTTACGAGGGTACACCTACGAGCAGTACTTC.

This clonotype occurred many times. V is TRBV5-5 and J is TRBJ2-1; 8 nucleotides line up with TRBD2. The ends lost 4 bases at V and 6 bases at J; junction bases unmatched: 12. CDR1 SGHKS and CDR2 YYEKEE come from the germline V gene (reference sequence). The CDR3 totals 16 residues. The CDR3 sequence is CASSLNGRLAGNEQFF. CDR3 DNA: TGTGCCAGCAGCCTAAACGGGAGGCTAGCGGGCAATGAGCAGTTCTTC.

This clonotype was detected only a few times. The chain has TRBV6-2 or TRBV6-3 and TRBJ2-2, with a tentative D call TRBD2 (6 bases). From germline, CDR1 is MNHEY and CDR2 SVGEGT. The CDR3 consists of 20 residues. The germline V and J ends were trimmed by 2 bases and 3 bases, with 25 bases remaining between them. DNA of the CDR3: TGTGCCAGCAGTTACCCAACTAGCCCGGTCGTGAAAAAGGACACCGGGGAGCTGTTTTTT. Translation: CASSYPTSPVVKKDTGELFF.

This clonotype has ten or more counts. The genes are TRBV29-1 and TRBJ1-4; 7 nucleotides line up with TRBD1. The V and J ends lost 7 bases and 4 bases, in that order; junction bases with no gene match: 6. The CDR3 totals 13 residues. Germline CDR1 is SQVTM and CDR2 is ANQGSEA. CDR3 protein: CSAMGQYNEKLFF. CDR3 nucleotides: TGCAGCGCGATGGGACAGTATAATGAAAAACTGTTTTTT.